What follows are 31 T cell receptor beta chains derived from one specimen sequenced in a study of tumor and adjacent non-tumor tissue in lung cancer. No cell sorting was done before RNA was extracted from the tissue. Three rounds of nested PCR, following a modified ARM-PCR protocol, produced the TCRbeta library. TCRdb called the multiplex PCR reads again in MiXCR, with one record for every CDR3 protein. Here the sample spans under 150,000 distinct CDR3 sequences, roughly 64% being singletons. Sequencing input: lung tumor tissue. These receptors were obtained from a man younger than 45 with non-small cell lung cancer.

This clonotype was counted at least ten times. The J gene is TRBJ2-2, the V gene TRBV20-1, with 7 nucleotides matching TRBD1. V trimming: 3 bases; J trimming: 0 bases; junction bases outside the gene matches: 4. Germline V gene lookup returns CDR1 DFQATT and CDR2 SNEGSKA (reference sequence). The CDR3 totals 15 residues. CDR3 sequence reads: CSASAQGANTGELFF. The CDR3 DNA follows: TGCAGTGCTAGTGCGCAGGGGGCGAACACCGGGGAGCTGTTTTTT.

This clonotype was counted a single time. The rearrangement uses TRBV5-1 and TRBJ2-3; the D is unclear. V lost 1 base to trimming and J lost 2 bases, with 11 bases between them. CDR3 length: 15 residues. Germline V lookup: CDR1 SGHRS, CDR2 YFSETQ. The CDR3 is CASSLMDRTTDTQYF. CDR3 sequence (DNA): TGCGCCAGCAGCTTGATGGACCGAACCACAGATACGCAGTATTTT.

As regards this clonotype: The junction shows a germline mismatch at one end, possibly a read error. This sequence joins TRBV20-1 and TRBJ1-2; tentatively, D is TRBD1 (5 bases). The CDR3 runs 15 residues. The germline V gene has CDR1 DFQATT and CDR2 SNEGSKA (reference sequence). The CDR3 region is CSARDRGTAPYGYTF. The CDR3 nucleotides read TGCAGTGCTAGAGATCGGGGCACAGCACCCTATGGTTACACCTTC.

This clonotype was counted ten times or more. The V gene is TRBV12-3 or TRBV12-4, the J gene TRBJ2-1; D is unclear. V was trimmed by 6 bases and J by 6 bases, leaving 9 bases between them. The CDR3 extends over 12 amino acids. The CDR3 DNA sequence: TGTGCCAGCAGCCCCGGTCCCAATGAGCAGTTCTTC. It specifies CASSPGPNEQFF.

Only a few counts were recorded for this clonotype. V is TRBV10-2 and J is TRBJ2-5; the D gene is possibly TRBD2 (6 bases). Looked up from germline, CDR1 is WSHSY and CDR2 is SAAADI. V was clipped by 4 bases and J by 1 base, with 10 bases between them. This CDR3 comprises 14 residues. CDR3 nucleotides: TGCGCCAGCAGTGGGCAGGGACTCCAAGAGACCCAGTACTTC. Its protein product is CASSGQGLQETQYF.

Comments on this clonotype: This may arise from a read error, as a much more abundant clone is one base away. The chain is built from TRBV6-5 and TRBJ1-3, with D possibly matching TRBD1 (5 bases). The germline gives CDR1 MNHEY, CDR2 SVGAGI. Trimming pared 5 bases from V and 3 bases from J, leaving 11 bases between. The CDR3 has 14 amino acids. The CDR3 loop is CASSPDSVGNTIYF. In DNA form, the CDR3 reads TGTGCCAGCAGTCCCGACAGCGTTGGAAACACCATATATTTT.

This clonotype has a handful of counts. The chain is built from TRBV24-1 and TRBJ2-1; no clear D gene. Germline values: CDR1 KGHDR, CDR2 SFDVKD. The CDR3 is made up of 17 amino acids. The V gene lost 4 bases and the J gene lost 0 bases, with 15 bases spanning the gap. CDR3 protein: CATSEGPRPRSYNEQFF. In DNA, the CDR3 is TGTGCCACCAGTGAGGGTCCCCGGCCCCGCTCCTACAATGAGCAGTTCTTC.

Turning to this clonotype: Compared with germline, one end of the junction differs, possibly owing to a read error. The CDR3 region has the DNA TGTGCCATCAGTGTCGGGCGCTGGGACGAGCAATACTTC. It translates to CAISVGRWDEQYF. The rearrangement uses TRBV10-3 and TRBJ2-7; D may be TRBD1 or TRBD2 (5 bases each). Germline-derived CDR1 and CDR2 are ENHRY and SYGVKD. The CDR3 extends over 13 amino acids.

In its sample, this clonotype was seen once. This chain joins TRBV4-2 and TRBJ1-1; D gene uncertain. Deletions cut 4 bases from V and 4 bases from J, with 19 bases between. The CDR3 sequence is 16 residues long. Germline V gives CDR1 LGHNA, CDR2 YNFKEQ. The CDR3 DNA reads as TGTGCCAGCAGCCCCCGAATCGGGAGTGGGGTCACTGAAGCTTTCTTT. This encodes CASSPRIGSGVTEAFF.

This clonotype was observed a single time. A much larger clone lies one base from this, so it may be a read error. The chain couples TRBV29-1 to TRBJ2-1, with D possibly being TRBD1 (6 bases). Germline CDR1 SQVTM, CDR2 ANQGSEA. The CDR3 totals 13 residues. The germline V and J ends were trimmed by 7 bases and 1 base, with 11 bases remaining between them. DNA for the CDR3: TGCAGCGCACAGGGCTGGTCCTACAATGAGCAGTTCTTC. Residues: CSAQGWSYNEQFF.

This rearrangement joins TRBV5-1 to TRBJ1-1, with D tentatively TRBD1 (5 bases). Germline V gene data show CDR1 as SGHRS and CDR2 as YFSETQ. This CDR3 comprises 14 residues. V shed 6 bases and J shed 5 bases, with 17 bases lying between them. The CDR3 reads CASTLGQSRTEAFF. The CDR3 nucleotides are TGCGCCAGCACCCTGGGGCAATCGAGGACTGAAGCTTTCTTT.

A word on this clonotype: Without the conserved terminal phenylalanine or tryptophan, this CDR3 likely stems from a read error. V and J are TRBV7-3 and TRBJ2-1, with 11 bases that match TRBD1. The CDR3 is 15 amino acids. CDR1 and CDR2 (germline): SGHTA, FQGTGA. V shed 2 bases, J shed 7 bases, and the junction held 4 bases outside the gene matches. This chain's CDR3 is CASSLGGQGANEQFL. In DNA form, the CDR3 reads TGTGCCAGCAGCTTAGGAGGACAGGGGGCAAATGAGCAGTTCCTC.

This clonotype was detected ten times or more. The CDR3 region has the DNA TGCAGTGCTAGGGCGGGGGGCGGTTACAATGAGCAGTTCTTC. It specifies CSARAGGGYNEQFF. The chain links TRBV20-1 to TRBJ2-1; 8 nucleotides match TRBD2. There are 14 residues in the CDR3. With 3 bases clipped from V and 4 bases from J, the junction kept 5 bases outside the gene matches. CDR1 and CDR2 from the germline V gene are DFQATT and SNEGSKA (reference sequence).

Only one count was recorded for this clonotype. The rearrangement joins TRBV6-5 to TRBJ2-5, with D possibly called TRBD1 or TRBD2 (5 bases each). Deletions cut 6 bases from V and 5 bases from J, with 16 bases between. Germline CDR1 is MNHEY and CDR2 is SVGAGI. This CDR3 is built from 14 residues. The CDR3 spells CASRLGGREETQYF. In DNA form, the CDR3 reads TGTGCCAGCAGACTGGGCGGCAGGGAGGAGACCCAGTACTTC.

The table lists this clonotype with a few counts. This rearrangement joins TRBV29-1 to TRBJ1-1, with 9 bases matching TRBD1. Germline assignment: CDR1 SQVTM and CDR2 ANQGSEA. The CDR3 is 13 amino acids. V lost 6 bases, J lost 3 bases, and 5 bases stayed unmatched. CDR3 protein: CSVWTGADTEAFF. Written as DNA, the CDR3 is TGCAGCGTGTGGACAGGGGCCGACACTGAAGCTTTCTTT.

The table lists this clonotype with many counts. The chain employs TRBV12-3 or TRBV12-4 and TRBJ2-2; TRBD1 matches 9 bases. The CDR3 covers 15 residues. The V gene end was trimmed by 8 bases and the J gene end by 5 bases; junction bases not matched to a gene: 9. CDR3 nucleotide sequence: TGTGCCAGCGTCCCGGGACAGGGCTTTACCGGGGAGCTGTTTTTT. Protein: CASVPGQGFTGELFF.

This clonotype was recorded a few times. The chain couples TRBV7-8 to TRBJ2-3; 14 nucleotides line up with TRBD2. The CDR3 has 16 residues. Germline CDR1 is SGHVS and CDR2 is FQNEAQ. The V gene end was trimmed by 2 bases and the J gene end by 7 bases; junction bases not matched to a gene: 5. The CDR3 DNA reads TGTGCCAGCAGCTTACTGACTAGCGGGGGGGCCTATACGCAGTATTTT. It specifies CASSLLTSGGAYTQYF.

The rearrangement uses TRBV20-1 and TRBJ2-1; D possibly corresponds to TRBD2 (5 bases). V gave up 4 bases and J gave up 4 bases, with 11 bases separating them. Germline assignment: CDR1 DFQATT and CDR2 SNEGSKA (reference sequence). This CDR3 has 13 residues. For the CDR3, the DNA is TGCAGTGCTAAGGAGAGCGGTTACAATGAGCAGTTCTTC. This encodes CSAKESGYNEQFF.

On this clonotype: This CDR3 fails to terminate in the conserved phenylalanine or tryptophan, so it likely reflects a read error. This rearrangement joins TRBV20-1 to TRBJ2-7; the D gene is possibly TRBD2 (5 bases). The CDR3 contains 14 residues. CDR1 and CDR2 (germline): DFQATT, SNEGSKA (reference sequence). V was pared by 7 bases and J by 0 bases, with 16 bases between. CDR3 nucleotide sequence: TGCAGTGTTAGGGTAGCGCCGAGCTCCTACGAGCAGTACTTA. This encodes CSVRVAPSSYEQYL.

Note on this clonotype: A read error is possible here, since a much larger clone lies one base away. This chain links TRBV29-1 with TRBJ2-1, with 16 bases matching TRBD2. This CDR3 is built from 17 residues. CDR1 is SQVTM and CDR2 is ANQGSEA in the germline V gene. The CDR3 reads CSVAGLAGGRSYNEQLF. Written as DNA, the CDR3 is TGCAGCGTTGCGGGACTAGCGGGAGGGCGGTCCTACAATGAGCAGCTCTTC.

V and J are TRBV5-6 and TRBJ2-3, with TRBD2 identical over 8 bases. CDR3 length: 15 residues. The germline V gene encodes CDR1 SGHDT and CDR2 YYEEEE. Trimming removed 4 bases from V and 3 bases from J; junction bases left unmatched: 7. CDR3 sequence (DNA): TGTGCCAGCAGCCCCGGCGGGGGGTGGACAGATACGCAGTATTTT. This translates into CASSPGGGWTDTQYF.

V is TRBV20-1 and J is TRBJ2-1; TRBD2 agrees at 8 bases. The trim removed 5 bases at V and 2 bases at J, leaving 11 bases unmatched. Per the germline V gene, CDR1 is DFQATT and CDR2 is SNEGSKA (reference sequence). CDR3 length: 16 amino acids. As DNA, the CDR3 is TGCAGTGCTGCCGCCTCAAGACTAGCGCCCTACAATGAGCAGTTCTTC. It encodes CSAAASRLAPYNEQFF.

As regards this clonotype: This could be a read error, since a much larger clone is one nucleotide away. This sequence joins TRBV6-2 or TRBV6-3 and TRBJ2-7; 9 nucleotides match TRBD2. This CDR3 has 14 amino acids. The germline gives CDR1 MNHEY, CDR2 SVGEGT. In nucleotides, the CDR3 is TGTGGCAGCATGGAAGCGGGAGGAACCTACGAGCAGTACTTC. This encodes CGSMEAGGTYEQYF.

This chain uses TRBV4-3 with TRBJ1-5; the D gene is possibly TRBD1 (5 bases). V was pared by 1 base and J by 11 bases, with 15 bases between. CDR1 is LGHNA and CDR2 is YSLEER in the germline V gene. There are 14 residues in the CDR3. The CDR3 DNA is TGCGCCAGCAGCCAAGGAGTACAGGCGAACACCCAGCATTTT. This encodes CASSQGVQANTQHF.

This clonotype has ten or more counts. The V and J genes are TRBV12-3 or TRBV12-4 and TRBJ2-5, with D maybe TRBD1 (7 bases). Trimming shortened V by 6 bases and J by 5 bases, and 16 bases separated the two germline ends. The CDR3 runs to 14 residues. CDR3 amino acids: CASSYTGAGETQYF. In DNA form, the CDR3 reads TGTGCCAGCAGCTATACAGGGGCGGGGGAGACCCAGTACTTC.

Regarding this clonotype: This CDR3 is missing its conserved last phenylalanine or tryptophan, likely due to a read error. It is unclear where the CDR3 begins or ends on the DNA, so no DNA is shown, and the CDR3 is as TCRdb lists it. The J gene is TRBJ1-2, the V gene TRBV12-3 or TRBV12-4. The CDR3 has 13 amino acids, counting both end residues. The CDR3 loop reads CASSLTQSLGSTL.

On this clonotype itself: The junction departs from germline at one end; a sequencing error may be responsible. DNA for the CDR3: TGTGCATGCAGAATGCAGGGCGCTAATTATGGCTACACCTTC. Protein product: CACRMQGANYGYTF. The genes are TRBV6-2 or TRBV6-3 and TRBJ1-2, with D possibly being TRBD1 (5 bases). Germline values: CDR1 MNHEY, CDR2 SVGEGT. This CDR3 contains 14 residues.

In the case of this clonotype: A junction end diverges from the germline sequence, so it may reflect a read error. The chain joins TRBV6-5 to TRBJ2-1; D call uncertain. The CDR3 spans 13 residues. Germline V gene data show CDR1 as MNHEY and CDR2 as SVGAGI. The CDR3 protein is CASSCSVRNEQFF. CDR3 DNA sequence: TGTGCCAGCAGTTGCTCGGTCCGGAATGAGCAATTCTTC.

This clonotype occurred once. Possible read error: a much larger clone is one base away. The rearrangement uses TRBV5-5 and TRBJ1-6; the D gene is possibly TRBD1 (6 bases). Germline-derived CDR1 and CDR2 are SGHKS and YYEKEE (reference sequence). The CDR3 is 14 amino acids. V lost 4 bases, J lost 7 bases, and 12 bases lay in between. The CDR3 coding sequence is TGTGCCAGCAGCACGACAGGCGTGAATTCACCCCTCCACTTT. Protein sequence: CASSTTGVNSPLHF.

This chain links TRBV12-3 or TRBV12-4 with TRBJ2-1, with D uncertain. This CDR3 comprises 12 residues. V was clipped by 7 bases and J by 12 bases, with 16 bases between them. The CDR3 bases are TGTGCCAGCATGAGGTACAATGAAGTGCAGTTCTTC. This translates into CASMRYNEVQFF.

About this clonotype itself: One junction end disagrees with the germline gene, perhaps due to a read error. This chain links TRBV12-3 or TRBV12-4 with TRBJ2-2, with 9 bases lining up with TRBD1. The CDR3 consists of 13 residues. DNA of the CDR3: TGTGCCCGCAGCCGACAGGGGGCCGGGGAGCTGTTTTTT. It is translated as CARSRQGAGELFF.